This T cell receptor (beta chain) was captured by sequencing in a study of blood T cell repertoires in COVID-19. Study details: The United States, Italy and Spain provided the acute and convalescent COVID-19 samples. The analysed material was cDNA or gDNA that came from T cells, B-cell-depleted T cells, or PBMCs.

Methods used by the authors: Estimated nucleated cell counts came from reference gene primer amplification. Only in-frame clones appear in the TCRdb table, and some are missing; sequencing was by immunoSEQ multiplex PCR. That table furnishes V, J and clone size, whereas the DNA furnished D and trimming. The sample consists of approximately 190,000 clones, 70% to 90% of them appearing once. The CDR3 contains 17 residues. Germline-derived CDR1 and CDR2 are MNHNS and SASEGT. J gave up 7 bases and V 4 bases, and 15 bases lay outside the gene matches. The chain uses TRBV6-1 and TRBJ2-7, with 11 bases fitting TRBD2. The sequenced material came from peripheral blood. This TCR came from a middle-aged woman who had recovered from COVID-19. The CDR3 DNA reads as TGTGCCAGCAGTGCGGTAGCGGGAGGGCCAAGCTTTCTGGAGCAGTACTTC. Translation: CASSAVAGGPSFLEQYF.